This TCR beta chain was sequenced during a study of shared clonotypes between healthy human individuals. Overall study results and limits: Researchers sampled blood only, noting tissue repertoires likely differ.

A note on this clone: Its antigen is currently unknown.

Generated by immunoSEQ multiplex PCR, the TCRdb table keeps only in-frame clones and is missing some. Of fewer than 130,000 clones in the sample, 65% to 75% were seen once. The length of the CDR3 is 20 residues. With V trimmed by 3 bases and J by 0 bases, 15 bases remained unmatched. Germline lookup yields CDR1 MDHEN and CDR2 SYDVKM. This sequence joins TRBV28 and TRBJ2-3; 10 bases line up with TRBD2. Sample: memory CD8+ T cells sorted from blood. Subset defined: CD45RO+ cells pooled with CCR7-negative TemRA cells. This clonotype was obtained from a woman in her twenties or thirties in good health. The CDR3 sequence is CASSFVFQTQLAGSTDTQYF. The CDR3 region has the DNA TGTGCCAGCAGTTTTGTCTTCCAAACCCAACTAGCGGGGAGCACAGATACGCAGTATTTT.